The 19 T cell receptor beta chains below all came from one sample that was sequenced in a study of blood T cell repertoires in COVID-19. Sequencing used immunoSEQ multiplex PCR; TCRdb keeps in-frame clones, though not all of them. There are roughly 200,000 clones in the sample; 70% to 90% occur only once, and roughly 5% lies in the top ten. The sample taken for sequencing was peripheral blood. Every receptor here comes from an elderly woman with acute or convalescent COVID-19.

This chain links TRBV9 with TRBJ2-1; 7 bases are shared with TRBD2. This CDR3 is built from 18 residues. CDR1 is SGDLS, CDR2 YYNGEE, per germline. After removal of 3 bases from V and 7 bases from J, the junction contained 19 bases not matched to a gene. DNA of the CDR3: TGTGCCAGCAGCGGAACCCCCCGCGCTAGCGGTAGATTAAATGAGCAGTTCTTC. Protein: CASSGTPRASGRLNEQFF.

The chain uses TRBV7-2 and TRBJ1-1; D is possibly TRBD1 (6 bases). The length of the CDR3 is 14 residues. The V and J ends lost 2 bases and 4 bases respectively, with 11 bases between them. Germline V gene data show CDR1 as SGHTA and CDR2 as FQGNSA. The CDR3 DNA sequence: TGTGCCAGCAGCTTACGGCGCAGGGGCACTGAAGCTTTCTTT. It is translated as CASSLRRRGTEAFF.

The rearrangement uses TRBV9 and TRBJ2-3; D remains ambiguous. The CDR3 is made up of 13 amino acids. Trimming left V 3 bases short and J 5 bases short, with 10 bases between. Germline V lookup: CDR1 SGDLS, CDR2 YYNGEE. CDR3 sequence (DNA): TGTGCCAGCAGCGACACGACTGGAGATACGCAGTATTTT. Amino acids: CASSDTTGDTQYF.

This chain links TRBV5-1 with TRBJ2-7, with 7 bases fitting TRBD1. CDR3 length: 13 amino acids. The junction had 3 bases not matched to a gene; V was cut back by 4 bases and J by 2 bases. CDR1 SGHRS and CDR2 YFSETQ come from the germline V gene. The CDR3 here is CASSIDRAYEQYF. In DNA, the CDR3 is TGCGCCAGCAGCATAGACAGGGCCTACGAGCAGTACTTC.

This clone has only one observation. This chain connects TRBV19 to TRBJ1-5; possible D gene TRBD1, 5 bases. The CDR3 is 14 residues long. In germline, CDR1 is LNHDA, CDR2 SQIVND (reference sequence). The germline V and J ends were trimmed by 6 bases and 4 bases, with 13 bases remaining between them. CDR3 in DNA: TGTGCCAGTAGGTGGTTGGGGGGAAATCAGCCCCAGCATTTT. This sequence encodes CASRWLGGNQPQHF.

This clone showed up just once. The chain is built from TRBV10-3 and TRBJ1-1; 9 bases agree with TRBD1. This CDR3 contains 15 residues. J was trimmed by 1 base and V by 6 bases; bases with no gene match: 6. CDR1 and CDR2 (germline): ENHRY, SYGVKD. The CDR3 DNA reads TGTGCCATCAGGGGCCCGGGACAGGGGAACACTGAAGCTTTCTTT. Encoded protein: CAIRGPGQGNTEAFF.

In the case of this clone: The junction departs from germline at one end; a sequencing error may be responsible. This sequence joins TRBV7-7 and TRBJ1-2, with 10 bases that match TRBD1. Germline CDR1 SSHAT, CDR2 FNYEAQ (reference sequence). The CDR3 spans 18 residues. As DNA, the CDR3 is TGTGCTAGCAGCTTAGCCCGGAACGGTTCCTATGACAGGGGGCACGCCACCTTC. It encodes CASSLARNGSYDRGHATF.

This clone was detected a few times. The chain joins TRBV29-1 to TRBJ1-2; no definite D call. This CDR3 has 13 residues. V was trimmed by 1 base and J by 4 bases, leaving 10 bases between them. Per germline, CDR1 SQVTM and CDR2 ANQGSEA. CDR3 DNA sequence: TGCAGCGTTGAAGTATCCCGGGGCTATGGCTACACCTTC. As protein: CSVEVSRGYGYTF.

This chain uses TRBV19 with TRBJ2-7; no clear D. V was cut by 2 bases and J by 2 bases, with 16 bases left in between. CDR1 and CDR2 (germline): LNHDA, SQIVND (reference sequence). The CDR3 spans 16 residues. As DNA, the CDR3 is TGTGCCAGTAGTATAATTCACAGCAGAAAGACCTACGAGCAGTACTTC. This encodes CASSIIHSRKTYEQYF.

The chain uses TRBV29-1 and TRBJ2-7; the match to TRBD1 covers 11 bases. CDR3 length: 14 amino acids. The V gene end was trimmed by 6 bases and the J gene end by 4 bases; junction bases not matched to a gene: 8. CDR1 is SQVTM, CDR2 ANQGSEA, per germline. The CDR3 loop reads CSVSVGQGGYEQYF. CDR3 sequence (DNA): TGCAGCGTCTCAGTGGGACAGGGGGGATACGAGCAGTACTTC.

V and J are TRBV12-3 or TRBV12-4 and TRBJ1-1; 7 nucleotides align to TRBD1. The CDR3 spans 13 residues. Unmatched junction bases numbered 2, after V lost 0 bases and J lost 7 bases. The CDR3 reads CASSLAQGLEAFF. The CDR3 DNA is TGTGCCAGCAGTTTAGCACAGGGGCTTGAAGCTTTCTTT.

This chain uses TRBV7-8 with TRBJ2-1, with TRBD2 identical over 8 bases. Germline trimming cut 5 bases from V and 2 bases from J; bases unmatched to any gene: 5. The CDR3 extends over 15 amino acids. Per germline, CDR1 SGHVS and CDR2 FQNEAQ. The CDR3 region is CASSPIAGTYNEQFF. In DNA form, the CDR3 reads TGTGCCAGCAGCCCTATAGCGGGAACCTACAATGAGCAGTTCTTC.

The V and J genes are TRBV5-1 and TRBJ2-3; the D gene is possibly TRBD2 (6 bases). Germline-derived CDR1 and CDR2 are SGHRS and YFSETQ. Trimming took off 4 bases at V and 3 bases at J, with 15 bases between the two ends. There are 15 residues in the CDR3. CDR3 amino acids: CASSPVRGGTDTQYF. The CDR3 DNA sequence: TGCGCCAGCAGCCCCGTGCGGGGCGGGACAGATACGCAGTATTTT.

This clone was seen a handful of times. J is TRBJ1-5 and V is TRBV6-6; the D gene is possibly TRBD1 (5 bases). V was trimmed by 2 bases and J by 1 base, leaving 9 bases between them. Germline V gives CDR1 MNHNY, CDR2 SVGAGI (reference sequence). The length of the CDR3 is 15 residues. In DNA form, the CDR3 reads TGTGCCAGCAGTTACAAGGAGGGGAGCAATCAGCCCCAGCATTTT. It specifies CASSYKEGSNQPQHF.

This rearrangement joins TRBV20-1 to TRBJ1-1; 8 bases map to TRBD1. There are 11 residues in the CDR3. Germline trimming cut 6 bases from V and 7 bases from J; bases unmatched to any gene: 4. Germline V gene lookup returns CDR1 DFQATT and CDR2 SNEGSKA (reference sequence). CDR3 nucleotide sequence: TGCAGTGCAGGGACAGGAGTTGAAGCTTTCTTT. This sequence encodes CSAGTGVEAFF.

This sequence joins TRBV12-5 and TRBJ1-4; D perhaps matches TRBD1 (5 bases). CDR1 and CDR2 (germline): LGHNT, FRNRAP. The CDR3 contains 14 residues. V was clipped by 2 bases and J by 8 bases, with 12 bases between them. CDR3 DNA: TGTGCTAGTGGTTTGCCAGGGTATGGGGAAAAACTGTTTTTT. This translates into CASGLPGYGEKLFF.

As to this clone: This sample includes further DNA sequences coding for the same CDR3. The V and J genes are TRBV7-2 and TRBJ2-3; D is unclear. V was shortened by 0 bases and J by 6 bases, with 4 bases between the two germline ends. This CDR3 is built from 12 residues. The germline V gene encodes CDR1 SGHTA and CDR2 FQGNSA. CDR3 residues: CASSLASDTQYF. The CDR3 DNA reads TGTGCCAGCAGCTTAGCGTCGGATACGCAGTATTTT.

This clone was seen more than once but under ten times. The gene calls are TRBV5-6 and TRBJ1-5, with 7 bases identical to TRBD1. Germline lookup yields CDR1 SGHDT and CDR2 YYEEEE. V shed 0 bases, J shed 0 bases, and the junction held 0 bases outside the gene matches. There are 15 residues in the CDR3. The CDR3 loop is CASSLGQGSNQPQHF. DNA for the CDR3: TGTGCCAGCAGCTTGGGACAGGGTAGCAATCAGCCCCAGCATTTT.

The chain joins TRBV4-3 to TRBJ1-2; D not certain. There are 14 residues in the CDR3. Germline V gene sequence: CDR1 LGHNA, CDR2 YSLEER. V lost 1 base to trimming and J lost 4 bases, with 10 bases between them. CDR3 DNA sequence: TGCGCCAGCAGCCAAGTACCGGGAATCTATGGCTACACCTTC. Protein: CASSQVPGIYGYTF.